This paragraph reports one T cell receptor beta chain. A read error is possible here, since a much larger clone lies one base away. No cell sorting was done before RNA was extracted from the tissue. This specimen belongs to a study of tumor and adjacent non-tumor tissue in lung cancer. The CDR3 has 15 residues. Trimming took 8 bases from V and 5 from J; bases not matched to a gene: 10. TCRbeta libraries were built with three rounds of nested PCR, modified from ARM-PCR. TCRdb reprocessed the multiplex PCR reads via MiXCR and lists one record per CDR3 protein. The data show under 95,000 distinct CDR3 sequences, about 66% seen once.

J is TRBJ2-1 and V is TRBV12-3 or TRBV12-4, with TRBD2 matching over 9 bases. Material for sequencing was lung tumor tissue. The clonotype originates from a man aged 70-80 years with non-small cell lung cancer. The CDR3 loop reads CASGPSGRPDNEQFF. For the CDR3, the DNA is TGTGCCAGCGGTCCAAGCGGGAGGCCGGACAATGAGCAGTTCTTC.